This TCR beta chain was recovered during a study of T cell responses to AZD1222 COVID-19 vaccine. The data were produced by immunoSEQ multiplex PCR, yet TCRdb's version contains in-frame clones alone and is incomplete. The sample lists more than 120,000 clones, roughly 92% occurring once. This clonotype originated in an adult who received the AZD1222 COVID-19 vaccine. The sample in question was peripheral blood, obtained 28 days after the second AZD1222 dose.

This chain's CDR3 is CASSLRGITEAFF. CDR3 in DNA: TGTGCCAGCAGCTTAAGGGGGATCACTGAAGCTTTCTTT. V gene TRBV11-3 combines with J gene TRBJ1-1; tentatively, D is TRBD1 (6 bases). The CDR3 contains 13 residues. The germline gives CDR1 SGHNT, CDR2 YENEEA. V lost 2 bases and J 4 bases, leaving 8 bases between the germline ends.